This T cell receptor (beta chain) originates from a study of OX40 agonist ivuxolimab in advanced cancers. Study results and limitations: Nonresponders, in some cases, also had low normalized T-cell clonal expansion. There were, on average, more expanded clones in CD8+ T cells than in CD4+. No antigen was identified for the clonally expanded peripheral T cells.

Between the trimmed V and J ends, which lost 8 bases and 6 bases, there was a span of 16 bases. The CDR3 length is 14 residues. CDR1 is LNHDA, CDR2 SQIVND, per germline (reference sequence). Samples of blood were obtained at baseline, on cycle 4 day 1, and on cycle 7 day 1. Points on this clone: The target antigen is unknown.

Only in-frame clones appear in the TCRdb table, and some are missing; sequencing was by immunoSEQ multiplex PCR. This sample has under 95,000 clones; about 85% occur once, and the top ten carry roughly 17%. Here the sequenced sample was CD4+ or CD8+ T cells sorted from blood, taken in a trial of the OX40 agonist ivuxolimab. The chain combines TRBV19 with TRBJ1-4; TRBD1 is a possible D gene (5 bases). This receptor was obtained from an adult with an advanced solid tumor such as melanoma, head and neck, liver or kidney cancer. The CDR3: CASARVFGHEKLFF. The CDR3 bases are TGTGCCAGTGCCAGGGTTTTCGGTCATGAAAAACTGTTTTTT.